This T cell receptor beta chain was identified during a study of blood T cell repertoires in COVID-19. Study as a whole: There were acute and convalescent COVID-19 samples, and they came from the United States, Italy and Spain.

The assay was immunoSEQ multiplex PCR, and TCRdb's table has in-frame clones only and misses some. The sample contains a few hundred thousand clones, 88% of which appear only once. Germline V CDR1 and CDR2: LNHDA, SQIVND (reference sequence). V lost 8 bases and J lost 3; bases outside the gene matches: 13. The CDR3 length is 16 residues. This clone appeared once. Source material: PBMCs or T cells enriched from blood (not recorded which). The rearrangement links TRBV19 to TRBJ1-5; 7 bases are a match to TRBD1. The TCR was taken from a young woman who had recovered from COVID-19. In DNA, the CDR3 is TGTGCCAGTTCCGCCCGTGGACAGGCCTACAATCAGCCCCAGCATTTT. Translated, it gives CASSARGQAYNQPQHF.